This TCR beta chain was recorded in a study of blood T cell repertoires in COVID-19. Study-wide background: The United States, Italy and Spain supplied acute and convalescent COVID-19 samples.

The V end lost 0 bases, the J end lost 1 base, and 12 bases lay between the germline ends. The CDR3 runs to 16 residues. The V gene's germline CDR1 is SGHVS and CDR2 FNYEAQ. This clone occurred once. Authors' processing steps: Reference gene primer amplification yielded estimated nucleated cell counts. Method: immunoSEQ multiplex PCR; TCRdb's copy keeps in-frame clones and lacks some. Clonal size and the V and J genes are those of that table, whereas D and trimming came from the DNA. The sample lists roughly 49,000 clones; about 86% were seen once. The TCR sequence derives from an elderly man with active COVID-19. The rearrangement joins TRBV7-6 to TRBJ2-5, with D possibly being TRBD2 (6 bases). Specimen: peripheral blood. The CDR3 region has the DNA TGTGCCAGCAGCTTAGCGGCGGGATGGGGCCAAGAGACCCAGTACTTC. Protein sequence: CASSLAAGWGQETQYF.